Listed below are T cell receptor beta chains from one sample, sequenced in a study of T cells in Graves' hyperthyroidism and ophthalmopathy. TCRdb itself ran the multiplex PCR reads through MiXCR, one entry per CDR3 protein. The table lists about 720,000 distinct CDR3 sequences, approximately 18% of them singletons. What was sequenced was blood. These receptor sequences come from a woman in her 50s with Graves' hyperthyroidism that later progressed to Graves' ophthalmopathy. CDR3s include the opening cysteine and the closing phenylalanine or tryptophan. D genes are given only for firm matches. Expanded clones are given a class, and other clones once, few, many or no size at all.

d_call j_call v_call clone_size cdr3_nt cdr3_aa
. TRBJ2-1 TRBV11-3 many TGTGCCAGCAGCTTAGCGGGGGCCTACCGCAATGAGCAGTTCTTC CASSLAGAYRNEQFF
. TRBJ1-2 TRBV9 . TGTGCCAGCAGCGTAGAGGTTGAGGGACCTGCCGGCTACACCTTC CASSVEVEGPAGYTF
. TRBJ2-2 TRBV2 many TGTGCCAGCAACTCCGAAAATCAAGGGACCGGGGAGCTGTTTTTT CASNSENQGTGELFF
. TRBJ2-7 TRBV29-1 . TGCAGCGGGGGGGGGGGCCGAACCTACGAGCAGTACTTC CSGGGGRTYEQYF
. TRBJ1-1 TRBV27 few TGTGCCAGCCAGGACCTTCGCGAAGGGAACACTGAAGCTTTCTTT CASQDLREGNTEAFF
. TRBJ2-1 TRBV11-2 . TGTGCCAGCAGCTCCTTCAGCGGGCTTGCCCCCTACAATGAGCAGTTCTTC CASSSFSGLAPYNEQFF
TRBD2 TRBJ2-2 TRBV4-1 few TGCGCCAGCAGCCAGTGGGGAGGGGCGAACACCGGGGAGCTGTTTTTT CASSQWGGANTGELFF
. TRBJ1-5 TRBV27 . TGTGCCAGCAGTTTAGCAGGGCTGAGTCAGCCCCAGCATTTT CASSLAGLSQPQHF
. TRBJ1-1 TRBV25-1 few TGTGCCAGCAGTGATCCCAGGGGCTGGGGCACTGAAGCTTTCTTT CASSDPRGWGTEAFF
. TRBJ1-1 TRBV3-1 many TGTGCCAGCAGCGTCGCGTGGACTGAAGCTTTCTTT CASSVAWTEAFF
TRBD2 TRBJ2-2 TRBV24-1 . TGTGCCACCAGTCATCCCAGGGAGGGTTTTGGTGGGGAGCTGTTTTTT CATSHPREGFGGELFF
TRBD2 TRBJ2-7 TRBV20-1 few TGCAGTCCCCGCGACCCTAGCGGGGCCTACGAGCAGTACTTC CSPRDPSGAYEQYF
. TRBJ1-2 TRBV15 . TGTGCCACCAGCAGAGATTCTTATGGGACCCAGTATGGCCACACCTTC CATSRDSYGTQYGHTF
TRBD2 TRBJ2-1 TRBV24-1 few TGTGCCACCAGTGATGGACTAGCGGTGGGTTATGAGCAGTTCTTC CATSDGLAVGYEQFF
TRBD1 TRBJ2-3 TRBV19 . TGTGCCAGTAACAGTGACAGGGGGCGTCCAGATACGCAGTATTTT CASNSDRGRPDTQYF
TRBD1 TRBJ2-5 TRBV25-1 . TGTGCCAGCAGTGAGATCGGGGGACAGGCTCGGGAGACCCAGTACTTC CASSEIGGQARETQYF
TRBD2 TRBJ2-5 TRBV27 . TGTGCCAGCGCGGGGGGGCCCGAGACCCAGTACTTC CASAGGPETQYF
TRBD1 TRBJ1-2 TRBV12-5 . TGTGCTAGTGGTTTAGAAACCGGGACAGGGACTATCGGCTACACCTTC CASGLETGTGTIGYTF
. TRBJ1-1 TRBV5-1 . TGCGCCAGCAGCTTGGCCCAGGGGCTATTAGAAGCTTTCTTT CASSLAQGLLEAFF
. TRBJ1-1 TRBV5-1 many TGCGCCAGCAGCTTGGTTCCAGGGGCCTTGAACACTGAAGCTTTCTTT CASSLVPGALNTEAFF
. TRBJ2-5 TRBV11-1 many TGTGCCAGCAGTGCGAGCTCACAAGAGACCCAGTACTTC CASSASSQETQYF
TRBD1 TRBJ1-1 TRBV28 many TGTGCCAGCAGTTTTCACAGGGGAGCTTTCTTT CASSFHRGAFF
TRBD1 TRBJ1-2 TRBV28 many TGTGCCAGCAGTCCTCCCGGGACAGGGCACTATGGCTACACCTTC CASSPPGTGHYGYTF
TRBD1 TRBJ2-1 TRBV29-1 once TGCAGCGTTGGACAGGGGGGACTCGGGTCCTACAATGAGCAGTTCTTC CSVGQGGLGSYNEQFF
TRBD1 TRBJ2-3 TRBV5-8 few TGTGCCAGCAGCTCCCGGGACAGGGGAAGGTGGACAGATACGCAGTATTTT CASSSRDRGRWTDTQYF
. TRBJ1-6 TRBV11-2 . TGTGCCAGCAGCCTAACGGCATATTCTAATTCACCCCTCCACTTT CASSLTAYSNSPLHF
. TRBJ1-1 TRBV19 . TGTGCCAGTAGTATCCCGAACTGGAAGAACACTGAAGCTTTCTTT CASSIPNWKNTEAFF
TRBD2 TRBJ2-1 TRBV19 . TGTGCCAGTAGTATCTTTAGCGGGGGTCGAGATTATTACAATGAGCAGTTCTTC CASSIFSGGRDYYNEQFF
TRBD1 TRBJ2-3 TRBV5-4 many TGTGCCAGCAGCTCTGGGACAGCCGACACAGATACGCAGTATTTT CASSSGTADTDTQYF
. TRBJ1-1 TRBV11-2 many TGTGCCAGCAGCTTATTTGCTATCCCCCAGAACACTGAAGCTTTCTTT CASSLFAIPQNTEAFF
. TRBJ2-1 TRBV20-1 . TGCAGTGCTAGAGCAATTTCGGACAAACTCAATGAGCAGTTCTTC CSARAISDKLNEQFF
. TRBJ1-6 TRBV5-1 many TGCGCCAGCAGCCAGGACAGCTCCTATAATTCACCCCTCCACTTT CASSQDSSYNSPLHF
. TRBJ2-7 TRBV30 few TGTGCCTGGAGTGTAGATGGGACCGTCGGCTACGAGCAGTACTTC CAWSVDGTVGYEQYF
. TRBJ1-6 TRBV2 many TGTGCCAGCAGTGTAAACAGTCCCGCTAATTCACCCCTCCACTTT CASSVNSPANSPLHF
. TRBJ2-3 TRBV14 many TGTGCCAGCAGCCCGACAGGCGTACGCACAGATACGCAGTATTTT CASSPTGVRTDTQYF
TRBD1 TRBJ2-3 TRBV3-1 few TGTGCCAGCAGCCAAGTGAACAGGGGGCCATCAGATACGCAGTATTTT CASSQVNRGPSDTQYF
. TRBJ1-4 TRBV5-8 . TGTGCCAGCAGCTTGGACAGGCCTTTTAATGAAAAACTGTTTTTT CASSLDRPFNEKLFF
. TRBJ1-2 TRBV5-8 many TGTGCCAGCAGCCCTCCTCTCAGGCCTAACTATGGCTACACCTTC CASSPPLRPNYGYTF
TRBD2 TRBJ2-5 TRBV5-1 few TGCGCCAGCAGCTCTAGCGGGGGGGCAGTGCAAGAGACCCAGTACTTC CASSSSGGAVQETQYF
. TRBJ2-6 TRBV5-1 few TGCGCCAGCAGCTTGTCTCACAGGGACAAGACTGGGGCCAACGTCCTGACTTTC CASSLSHRDKTGANVLTF
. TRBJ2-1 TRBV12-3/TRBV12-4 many TGTGCCAGCAGTTTAGGTGTATCTAATGAGCAGTTCTTC CASSLGVSNEQFF
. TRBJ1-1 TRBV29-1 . TGCAGCGTTGAAGGACAGCTTGTAACTGAAGCTTTCTTT CSVEGQLVTEAFF
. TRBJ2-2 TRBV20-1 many TGCAGTGCTAGCAGAGCGAACACCGGGGAGCTGTTTTTT CSASRANTGELFF
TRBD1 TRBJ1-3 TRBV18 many TGTGCCAGCTCACTCCGGGACAGGGGGCTCGGAAACACCATATATTTT CASSLRDRGLGNTIYF
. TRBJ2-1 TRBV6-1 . TGTGCCAGCAGCGACAACAGGGTCGATGAGCAGTTCTTC CASSDNRVDEQFF
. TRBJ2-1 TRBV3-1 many TGTGCCAGCAGCCAAGGCACTAGCTCCTACAATGAGCAGTTCTTC CASSQGTSSYNEQFF
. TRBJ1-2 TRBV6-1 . TGTGCCAGCATCGACGTTCCGTATGGCTACACCTTC CASIDVPYGYTF
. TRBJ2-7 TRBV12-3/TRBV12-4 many TGTGCCAGCAGTTTCTTACGGGGGCGTAACGAGCAGTACTTC CASSFLRGRNEQYF
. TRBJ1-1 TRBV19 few TGTGCCAGTAGCCCCTCCTGGGGAAGGAACACTGAAGCTTTCTTT CASSPSWGRNTEAFF
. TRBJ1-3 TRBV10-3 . TGTGCCATCAGTGGAGCGGATAGCTCTGGAAACACCATATATTTT CAISGADSSGNTIYF
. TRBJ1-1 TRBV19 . TGTGCCAGTAGAAACAGGGATTTGGGCACTGAAGCTTTCTTT CASRNRDLGTEAFF
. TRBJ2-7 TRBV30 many TGTGCCTGGAGTGTAGGACAGATTTACGAGCAGTACTTC CAWSVGQIYEQYF
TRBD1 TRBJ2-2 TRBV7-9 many TGTGCCAGCAGCAGAGACAGGGGGACCGGGGAGCTGTTTTTT CASSRDRGTGELFF
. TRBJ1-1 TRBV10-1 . TGCGCCAGCAGTGAGTCGGAAAGAACTGAAGCTTTCTTT CASSESERTEAFF
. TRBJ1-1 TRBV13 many TGTGCCAGCAGCCATGACGGGAACACTGAAGCTTTCTTT CASSHDGNTEAFF
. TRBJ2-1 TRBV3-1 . TGTGCCAGCAGTCCGGGACCGGTTCACAATGAGCAGTTCTTC CASSPGPVHNEQFF
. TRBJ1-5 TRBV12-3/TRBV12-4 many TGTGCCAGCAGTTTCGGTCTGTTCAATCAGCCCCAGCATTTT CASSFGLFNQPQHF